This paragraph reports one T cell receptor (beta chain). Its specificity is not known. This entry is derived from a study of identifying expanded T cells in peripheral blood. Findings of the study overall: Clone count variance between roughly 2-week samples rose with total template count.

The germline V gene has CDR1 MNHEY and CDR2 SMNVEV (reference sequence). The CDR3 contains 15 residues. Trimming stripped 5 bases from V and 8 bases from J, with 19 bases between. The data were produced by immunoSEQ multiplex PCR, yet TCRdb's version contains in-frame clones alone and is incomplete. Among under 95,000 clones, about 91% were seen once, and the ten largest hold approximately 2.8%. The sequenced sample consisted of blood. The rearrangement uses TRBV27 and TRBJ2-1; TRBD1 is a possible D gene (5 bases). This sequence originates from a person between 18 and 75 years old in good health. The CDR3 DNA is TGTGCCAGCAGTACCTTAGGGGCTACAATAGATGAGCAGTTCTTC. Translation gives CASSTLGATIDEQFF.